This entry describes one T cell receptor (beta chain). Trimming stripped 4 bases from V and 6 bases from J, with 13 bases between. CDR1 and CDR2 from the germline V gene are SEHNR and FQNEAQ (reference sequence). This CDR3 has 14 residues. This entry belongs to a study of technical replicates of blood from a few donors. The protocol was immunoSEQ multiplex PCR, while the TCRdb copy is restricted to in-frame clones and leaves out a portion. The sample includes about 84,000 clones, 95% to 98% seen only once; the top ten take 0.15% to 0.2%. V gene TRBV7-9 combines with J gene TRBJ2-1; D is unresolved. The sample taken for sequencing was T cells isolated from PBMCs. The receptor was isolated from a human donor in good health. As DNA, the CDR3 is TGTGCCAGCAGCTCCTCAGGCTCCCTCAATGAGCAGTTCTTC. Its protein is CASSSSGSLNEQFF.